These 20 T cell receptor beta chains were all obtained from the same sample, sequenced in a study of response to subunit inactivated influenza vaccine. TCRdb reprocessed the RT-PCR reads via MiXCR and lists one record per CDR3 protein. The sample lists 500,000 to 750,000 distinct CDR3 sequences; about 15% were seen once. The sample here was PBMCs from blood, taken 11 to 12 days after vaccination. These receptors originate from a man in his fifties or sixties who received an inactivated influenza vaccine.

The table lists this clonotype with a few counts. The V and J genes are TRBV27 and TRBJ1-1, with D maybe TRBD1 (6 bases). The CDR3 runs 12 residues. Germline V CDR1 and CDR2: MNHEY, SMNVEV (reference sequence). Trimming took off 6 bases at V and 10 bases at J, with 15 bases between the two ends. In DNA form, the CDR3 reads TGTGCCAGCAGCCGACAGGCGGGGGTAGCTTTCTTT. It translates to CASSRQAGVAFF.

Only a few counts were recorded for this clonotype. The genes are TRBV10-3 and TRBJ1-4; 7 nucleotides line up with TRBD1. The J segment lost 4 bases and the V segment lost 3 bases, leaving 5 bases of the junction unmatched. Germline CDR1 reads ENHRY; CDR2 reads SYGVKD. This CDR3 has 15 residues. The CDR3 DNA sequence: TGTGCCATCAGTGATGACAGGGAAGATAATGAAAAACTGTTTTTT. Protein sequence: CAISDDREDNEKLFF.

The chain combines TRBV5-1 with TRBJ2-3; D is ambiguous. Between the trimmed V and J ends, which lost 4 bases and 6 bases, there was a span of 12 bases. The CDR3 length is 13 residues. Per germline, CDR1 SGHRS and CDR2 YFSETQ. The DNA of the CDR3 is TGCGCCAGCAGCGGTGTCTGGGCGGATACGCAGTATTTT. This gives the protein CASSGVWADTQYF.

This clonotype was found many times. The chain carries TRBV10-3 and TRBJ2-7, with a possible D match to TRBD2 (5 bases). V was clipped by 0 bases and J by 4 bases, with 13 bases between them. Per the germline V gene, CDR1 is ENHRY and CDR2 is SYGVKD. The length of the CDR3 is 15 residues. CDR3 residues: CAISESNLGVYEQYF. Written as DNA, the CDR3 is TGTGCCATCAGTGAGTCGAATTTGGGAGTGTACGAGCAGTACTTC.

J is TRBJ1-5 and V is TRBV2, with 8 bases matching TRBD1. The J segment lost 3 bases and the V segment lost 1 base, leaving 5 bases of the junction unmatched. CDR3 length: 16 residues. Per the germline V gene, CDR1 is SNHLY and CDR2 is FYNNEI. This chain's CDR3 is CASSEGTGGYNQPQHF. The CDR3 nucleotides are TGTGCCAGCAGTGAAGGAACAGGGGGGTACAATCAGCCCCAGCATTTT.

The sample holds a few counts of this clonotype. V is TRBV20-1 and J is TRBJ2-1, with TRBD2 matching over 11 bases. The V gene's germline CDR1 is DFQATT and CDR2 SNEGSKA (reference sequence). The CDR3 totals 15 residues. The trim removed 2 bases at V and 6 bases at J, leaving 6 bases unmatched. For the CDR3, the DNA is TGCAGTGCTAGACAACTAGCGGGAGCGACCAATGAGCAGTTCTTC. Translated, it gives CSARQLAGATNEQFF.

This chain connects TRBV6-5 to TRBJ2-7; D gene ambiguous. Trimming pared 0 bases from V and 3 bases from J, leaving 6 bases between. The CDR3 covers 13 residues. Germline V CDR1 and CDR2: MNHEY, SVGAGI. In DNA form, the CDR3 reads TGTGCCAGCAGTTACTCCAAATTCTACGAGCAGTACTTC. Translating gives CASSYSKFYEQYF.

CDR3 nucleotide sequence: TGTGCCAGCAGCTCGAGCTCCCTCTCCGGACAAAGAAGCACAGATACGCAGTATTTT. This sequence encodes CASSSSSLSGQRSTDTQYF. The genes are TRBV11-2 and TRBJ2-3, with a weak D call TRBD1 (5 bases). This CDR3 spans 19 amino acids. V lost 4 bases and J lost 0, with 23 bases in between. CDR1 and CDR2 from the germline V gene are SGHAT and FQNNGV.

This CDR3 is CASSQDAGSHLFF. The CDR3 DNA follows: TGTGCCAGCAGCCAAGATGCAGGCAGCCACCTGTTCTTC. This chain connects TRBV3-1 to TRBJ2-1; D unclear. V shed 0 bases and J shed 15 bases, with 15 bases lying between them. The V gene's germline CDR1 is LGHDT and CDR2 YNNKEL (reference sequence). This CDR3 has 13 amino acids.

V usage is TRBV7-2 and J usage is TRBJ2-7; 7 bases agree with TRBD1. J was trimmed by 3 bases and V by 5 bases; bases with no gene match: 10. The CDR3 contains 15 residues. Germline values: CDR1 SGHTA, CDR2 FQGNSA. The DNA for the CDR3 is TGTGCCAGCAGCCGCCTCGGGACAGCCCTCTACGAGCAGTACTTC. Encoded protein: CASSRLGTALYEQYF.

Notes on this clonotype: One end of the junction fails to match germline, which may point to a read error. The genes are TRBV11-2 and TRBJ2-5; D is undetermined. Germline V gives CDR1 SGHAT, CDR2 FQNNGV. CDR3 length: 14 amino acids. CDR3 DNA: TGTGCCAGCAGCCTAGAAGGGAATCAAGAGACCCAGTACTTC. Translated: CASSLEGNQETQYF. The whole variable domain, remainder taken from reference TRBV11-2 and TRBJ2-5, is EAGVAQSPRYKIIEKRQSVAFWCNPISGHATLYWYQQILGQGPKLLIQFQNNGVVDDSQLPKDRFSAERLKGVDSTLKIQPAKLEDSAVYLCASSLEGNQETQYFGPGTRLLVL.

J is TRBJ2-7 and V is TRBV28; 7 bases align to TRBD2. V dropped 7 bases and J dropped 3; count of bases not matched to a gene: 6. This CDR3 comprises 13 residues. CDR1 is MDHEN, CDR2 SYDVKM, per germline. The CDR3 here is CASTSGGGYEQYF. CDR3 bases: TGTGCCAGCACCTCTGGGGGGGGCTACGAGCAGTACTTC.

The CDR3 DNA reads as TGTGCCAGCAGCTTAACTGGGGTTGGGGATAGGACCTACGAGCAGTACTTC. Amino acids: CASSLTGVGDRTYEQYF. This chain connects TRBV11-2 to TRBJ2-7; no clear D. Germline loops: CDR1 SGHAT, CDR2 FQNNGV. V was trimmed by 2 bases and J by 2 bases, leaving 19 bases between them. The CDR3 contains 17 residues.

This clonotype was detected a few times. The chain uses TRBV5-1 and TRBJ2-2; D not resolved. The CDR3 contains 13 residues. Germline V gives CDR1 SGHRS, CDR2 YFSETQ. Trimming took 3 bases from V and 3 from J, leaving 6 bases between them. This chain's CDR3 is CASSYDYTGELFF. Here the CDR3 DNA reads TGCGCCAGCAGCTACGATTACACCGGGGAGCTGTTTTTT.

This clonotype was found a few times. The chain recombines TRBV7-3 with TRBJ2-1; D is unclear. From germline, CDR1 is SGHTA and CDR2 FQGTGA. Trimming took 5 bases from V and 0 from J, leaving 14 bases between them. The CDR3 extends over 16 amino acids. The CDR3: CASSLDAPSSYNEQFF. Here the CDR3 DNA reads TGTGCCAGCAGCCTCGATGCGCCCAGCTCCTACAATGAGCAGTTCTTC.

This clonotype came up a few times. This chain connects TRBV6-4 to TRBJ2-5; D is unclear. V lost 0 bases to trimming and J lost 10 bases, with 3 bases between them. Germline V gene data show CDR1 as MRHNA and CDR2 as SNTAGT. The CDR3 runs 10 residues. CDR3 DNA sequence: TGTGCCAGCAGTGACTCGGGCCAGTACTTC. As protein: CASSDSGQYF.

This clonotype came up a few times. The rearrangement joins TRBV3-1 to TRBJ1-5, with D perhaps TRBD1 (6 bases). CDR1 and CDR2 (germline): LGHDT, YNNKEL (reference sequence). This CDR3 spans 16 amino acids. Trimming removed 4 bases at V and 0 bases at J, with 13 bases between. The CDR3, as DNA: TGTGCCAGCAGCCGTGGGCGGGGGGCTAGCAATCAGCCCCAGCATTTT. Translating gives CASSRGRGASNQPQHF.

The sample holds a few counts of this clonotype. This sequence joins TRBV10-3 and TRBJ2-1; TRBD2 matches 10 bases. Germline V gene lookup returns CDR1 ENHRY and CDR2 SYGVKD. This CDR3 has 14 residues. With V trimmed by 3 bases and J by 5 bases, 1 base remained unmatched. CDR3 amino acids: CAISDTSGDNEQFF. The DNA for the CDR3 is TGTGCCATCAGTGACACTAGCGGGGACAATGAGCAGTTCTTC.

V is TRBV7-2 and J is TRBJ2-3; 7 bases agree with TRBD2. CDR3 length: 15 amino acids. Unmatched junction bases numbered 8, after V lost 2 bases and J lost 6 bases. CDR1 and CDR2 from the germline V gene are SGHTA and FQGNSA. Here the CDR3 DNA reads TGTGCCAGCAGCTTAAGCGCGGGAGCGATCGATACGCAGTATTTT. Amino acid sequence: CASSLSAGAIDTQYF. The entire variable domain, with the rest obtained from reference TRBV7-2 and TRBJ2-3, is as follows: GAGVSQSPSNKVTEKGKDVELRCDPISGHTALYWYRQSLGQGLEFLIYFQGNSAPDKSGLPSDRFSAERTGGSVSTLTIQRTQQEDSAVYLCASSLSAGAIDTQYFGPGTRLTVL.

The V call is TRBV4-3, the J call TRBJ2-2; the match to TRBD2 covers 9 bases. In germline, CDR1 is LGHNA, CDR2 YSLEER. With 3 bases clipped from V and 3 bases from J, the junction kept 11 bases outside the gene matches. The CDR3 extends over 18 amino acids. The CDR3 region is CASSHLEGAGGDTGELFF. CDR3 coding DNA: TGCGCCAGCAGCCACCTCGAAGGAGCGGGAGGTGACACCGGGGAGCTGTTTTTT.